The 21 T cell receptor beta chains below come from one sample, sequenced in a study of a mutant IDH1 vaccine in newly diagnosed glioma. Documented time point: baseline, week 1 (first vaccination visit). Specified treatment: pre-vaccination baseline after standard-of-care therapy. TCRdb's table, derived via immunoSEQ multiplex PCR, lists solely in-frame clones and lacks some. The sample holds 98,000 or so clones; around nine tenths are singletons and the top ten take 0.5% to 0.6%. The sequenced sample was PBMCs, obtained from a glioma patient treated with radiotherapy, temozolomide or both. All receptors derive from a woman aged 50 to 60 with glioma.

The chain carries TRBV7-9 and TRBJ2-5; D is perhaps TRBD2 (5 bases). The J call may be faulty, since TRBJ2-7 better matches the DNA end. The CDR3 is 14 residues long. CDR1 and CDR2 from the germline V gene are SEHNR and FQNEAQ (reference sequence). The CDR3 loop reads CASSLIGVTYEQYF. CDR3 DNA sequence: TGTGCCAGCAGCTTAATCGGGGTTACCTACGAGCAGTACTTC.

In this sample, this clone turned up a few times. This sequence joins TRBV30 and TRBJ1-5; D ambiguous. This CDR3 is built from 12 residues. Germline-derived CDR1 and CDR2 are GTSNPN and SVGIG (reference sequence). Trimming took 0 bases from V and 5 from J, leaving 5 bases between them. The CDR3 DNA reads TGTGCCTGGAGTGTACGGGATCAGCCCCAGCATTTT. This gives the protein CAWSVRDQPQHF.

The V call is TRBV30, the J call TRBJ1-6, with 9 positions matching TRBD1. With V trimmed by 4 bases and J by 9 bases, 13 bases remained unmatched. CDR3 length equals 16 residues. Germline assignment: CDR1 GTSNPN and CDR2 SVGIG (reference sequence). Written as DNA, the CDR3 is TGTGCCTGGACCGGGACAGGGATTGGATGGACTTCACCCCTCCACTTT. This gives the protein CAWTGTGIGWTSPLHF.

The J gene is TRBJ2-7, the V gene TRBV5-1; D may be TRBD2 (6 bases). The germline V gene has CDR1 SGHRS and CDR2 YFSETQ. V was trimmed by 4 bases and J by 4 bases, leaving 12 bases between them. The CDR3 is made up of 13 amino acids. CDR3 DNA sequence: TGCGCCAGCAGCCAGGGACTCTTATACGAGCAGTACTTC. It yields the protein CASSQGLLYEQYF.

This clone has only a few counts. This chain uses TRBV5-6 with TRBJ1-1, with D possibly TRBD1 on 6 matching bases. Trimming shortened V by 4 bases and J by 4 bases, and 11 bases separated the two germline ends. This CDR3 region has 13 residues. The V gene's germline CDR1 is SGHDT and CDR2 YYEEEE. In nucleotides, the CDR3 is TGTGCCAGCAGCCGACTAGGGGGCACTGAAGCTTTCTTT. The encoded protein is CASSRLGGTEAFF.

The DNA of the CDR3 is TGCGCCAGCAGCTTGGGAAGGGACCTAAACACTGAAGCTTTCTTT. It yields the protein CASSLGRDLNTEAFF. The chain couples TRBV5-1 to TRBJ1-1; possibly TRBD1 for D (5 bases). Trimming left V 0 bases short and J 2 bases short, with 11 bases between. Germline V gene data show CDR1 as SGHRS and CDR2 as YFSETQ. The CDR3 length is 15 residues.

The CDR3 loop reads CASSIHRVRNTGELFF. DNA of the CDR3: TGTGCCAGCAGCATACACAGGGTTAGAAACACCGGGGAGCTGTTTTTT. The gene calls are TRBV5-8 and TRBJ2-2; possible D gene TRBD1, 6 bases. CDR1 SGHTS and CDR2 YDEGEE come from the germline V gene. The CDR3 runs to 16 residues. V lost 4 bases, J lost 2 bases, and 15 bases lay in between.

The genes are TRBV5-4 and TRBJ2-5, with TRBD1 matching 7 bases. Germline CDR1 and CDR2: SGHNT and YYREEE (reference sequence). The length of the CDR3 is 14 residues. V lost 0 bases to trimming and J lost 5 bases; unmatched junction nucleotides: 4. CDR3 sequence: CASSLGQGQETQYF. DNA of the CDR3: TGTGCCAGCAGCTTGGGACAGGGACAGGAGACCCAGTACTTC.

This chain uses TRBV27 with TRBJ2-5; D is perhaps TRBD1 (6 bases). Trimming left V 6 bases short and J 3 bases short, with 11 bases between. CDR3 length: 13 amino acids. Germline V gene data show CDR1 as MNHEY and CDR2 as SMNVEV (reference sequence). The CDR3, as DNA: TGTGCCAGCAGCCGACAGGTAAAAGAGACCCAGTACTTC. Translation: CASSRQVKETQYF.

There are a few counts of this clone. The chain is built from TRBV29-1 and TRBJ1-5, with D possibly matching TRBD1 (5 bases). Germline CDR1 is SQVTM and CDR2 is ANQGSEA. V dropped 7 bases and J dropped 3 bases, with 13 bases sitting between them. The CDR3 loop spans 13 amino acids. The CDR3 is CSARLQDNQPQHF. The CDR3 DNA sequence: TGCAGCGCCCGGTTACAGGACAATCAGCCCCAGCATTTT.

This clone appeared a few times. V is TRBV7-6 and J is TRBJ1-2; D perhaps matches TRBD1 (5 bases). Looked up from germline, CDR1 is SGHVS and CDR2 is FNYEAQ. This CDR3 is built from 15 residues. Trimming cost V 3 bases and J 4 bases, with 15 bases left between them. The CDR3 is CASSFNTGTVYGYTF. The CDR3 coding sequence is TGTGCCAGCAGCTTTAATACCGGGACGGTCTATGGCTACACCTTC. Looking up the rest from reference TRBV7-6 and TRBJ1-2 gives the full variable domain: GAGVSQSPRYKVTKRGQDVALRCDPISGHVSLYWYRQALGQGPEFLTYFNYEAQQDKSGLPNDRFSAERPEGSISTLTIQRTEQRDSAMYRCASSFNTGTVYGYTFGSGTRLTVV.

For the CDR3, the DNA is TGCGCCAGCAGCGGGACAGGGGGGTCCAATGAGCAGTTCTTC. Translated, it gives CASSGTGGSNEQFF. The chain recombines TRBV10-1 with TRBJ2-1, with 11 bases identical to TRBD1. The ends lost 6 bases at V and 6 bases at J; junction bases unmatched: 4. The CDR3 covers 14 residues. CDR1 and CDR2 (germline): WNHNN, SYGVQD (reference sequence).

The DNA for the CDR3 is TGCGCCAGCAGCTTGGCTCCGGGGACTACCGTCACAGATACGCAGTATTTT. Encoded protein: CASSLAPGTTVTDTQYF. The chain joins TRBV5-1 to TRBJ2-3; 7 bases map to TRBD2. V shed 0 bases and J 2 bases; nucleotides not matched to a gene: 9. The V gene's germline CDR1 is SGHRS and CDR2 YFSETQ. The CDR3 sequence is 17 residues long.

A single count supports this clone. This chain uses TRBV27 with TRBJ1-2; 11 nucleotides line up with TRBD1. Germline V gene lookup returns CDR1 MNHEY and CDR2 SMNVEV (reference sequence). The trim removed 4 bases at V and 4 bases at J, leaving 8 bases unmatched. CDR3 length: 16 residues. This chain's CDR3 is CASSSRTGGVGYGYTF. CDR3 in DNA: TGTGCCAGCAGTTCGCGGACAGGGGGCGTCGGCTATGGCTACACCTTC.

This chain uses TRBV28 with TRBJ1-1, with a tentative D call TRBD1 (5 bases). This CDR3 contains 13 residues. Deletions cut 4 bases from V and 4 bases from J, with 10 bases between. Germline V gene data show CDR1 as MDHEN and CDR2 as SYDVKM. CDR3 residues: CASSSQGPTEAFF. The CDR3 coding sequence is TGTGCCAGCAGTTCCCAGGGCCCCACTGAAGCTTTCTTT.

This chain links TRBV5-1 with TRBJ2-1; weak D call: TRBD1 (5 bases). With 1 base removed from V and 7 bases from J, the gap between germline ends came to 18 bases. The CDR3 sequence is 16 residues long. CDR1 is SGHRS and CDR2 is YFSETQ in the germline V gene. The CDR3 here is CASSLWVPSQGNEQFF. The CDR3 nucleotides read TGCGCCAGCAGCTTGTGGGTCCCGTCCCAGGGAAATGAGCAGTTCTTC.

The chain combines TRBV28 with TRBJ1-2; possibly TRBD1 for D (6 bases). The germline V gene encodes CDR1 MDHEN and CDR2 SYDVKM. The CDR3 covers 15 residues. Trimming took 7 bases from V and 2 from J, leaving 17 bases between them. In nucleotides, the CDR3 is TGTGCCAGCACCCCAGGTGGCAGGGGAAACTATGGCTACACCTTC. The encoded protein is CASTPGGRGNYGYTF.

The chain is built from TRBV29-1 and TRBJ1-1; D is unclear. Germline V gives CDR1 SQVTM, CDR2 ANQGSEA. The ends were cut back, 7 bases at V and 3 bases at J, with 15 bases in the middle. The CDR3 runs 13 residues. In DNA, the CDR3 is TGCAGCGGTAGTGGGTTTTTGGACACTGAAGCTTTCTTT. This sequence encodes CSGSGFLDTEAFF.

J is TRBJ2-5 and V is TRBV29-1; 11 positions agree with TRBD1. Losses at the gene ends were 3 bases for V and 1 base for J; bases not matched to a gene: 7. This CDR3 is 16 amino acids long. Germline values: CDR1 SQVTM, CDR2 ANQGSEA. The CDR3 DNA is TGCAGCGTTGACCCCGGGACAGGGGGTCGCCAAGAGACCCAGTACTTC. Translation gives CSVDPGTGGRQETQYF.

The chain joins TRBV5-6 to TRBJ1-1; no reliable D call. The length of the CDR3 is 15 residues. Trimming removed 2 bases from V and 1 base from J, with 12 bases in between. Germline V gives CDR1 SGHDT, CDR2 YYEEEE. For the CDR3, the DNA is TGTGCCAGCAGCTTTTTTAGCAGGCGGAACACTGAAGCTTTCTTT. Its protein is CASSFFSRRNTEAFF.

The CDR3 nucleotides are TGTGCCAGCAGTCGGGGGCGCCAGTATGGCTACACCTTC. Protein: CASSRGRQYGYTF. The chain recombines TRBV7-8 with TRBJ1-2, with D perhaps matching TRBD1 (6 bases). The germline CDR1 and CDR2 sequences are SGHVS and FQNEAQ. The CDR3 sequence is 13 residues long. V gave up 6 bases and J gave up 5 bases, with 13 bases separating them.